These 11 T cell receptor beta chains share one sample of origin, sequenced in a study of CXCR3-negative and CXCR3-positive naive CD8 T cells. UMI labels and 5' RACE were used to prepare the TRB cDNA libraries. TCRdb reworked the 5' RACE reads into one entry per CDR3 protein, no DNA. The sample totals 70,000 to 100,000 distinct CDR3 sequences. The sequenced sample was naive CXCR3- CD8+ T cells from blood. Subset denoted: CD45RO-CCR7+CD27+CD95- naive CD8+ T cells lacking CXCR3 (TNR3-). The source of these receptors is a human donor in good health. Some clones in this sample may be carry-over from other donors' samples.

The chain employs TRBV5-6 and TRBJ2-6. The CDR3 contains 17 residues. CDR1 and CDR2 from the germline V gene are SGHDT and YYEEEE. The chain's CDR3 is CASSLVARTSSANVLTF.

The CDR3 loop is CSARRQGEYGYTF. The gene calls are TRBV20-1 and TRBJ1-2; TCRdb gives TRBD1 as the D gene, but with no DNA this cannot be confirmed. CDR3 length: 13 amino acids. The germline CDR1 and CDR2 sequences are DFQATT and SNEGSKA (reference sequence).

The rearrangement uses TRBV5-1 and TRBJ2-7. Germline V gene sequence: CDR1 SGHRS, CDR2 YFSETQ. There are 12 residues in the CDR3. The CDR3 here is CASSLYLGEQYF.

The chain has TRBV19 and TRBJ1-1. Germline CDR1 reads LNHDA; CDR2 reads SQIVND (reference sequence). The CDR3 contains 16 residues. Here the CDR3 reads CASSSPPRAPNTEAFF.

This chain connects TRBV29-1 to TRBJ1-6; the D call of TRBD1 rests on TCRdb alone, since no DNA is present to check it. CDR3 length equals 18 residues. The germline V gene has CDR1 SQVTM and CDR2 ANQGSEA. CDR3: CSAPSLTTLTGNNSPLHF.

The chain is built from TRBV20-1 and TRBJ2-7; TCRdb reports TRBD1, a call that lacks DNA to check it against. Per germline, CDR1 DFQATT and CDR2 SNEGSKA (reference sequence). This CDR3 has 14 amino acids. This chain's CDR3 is CSARDRGRFYEQYF.

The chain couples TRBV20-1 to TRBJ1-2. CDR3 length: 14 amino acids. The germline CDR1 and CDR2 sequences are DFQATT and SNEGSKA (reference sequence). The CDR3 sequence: CSARDRPTVDGYTF.

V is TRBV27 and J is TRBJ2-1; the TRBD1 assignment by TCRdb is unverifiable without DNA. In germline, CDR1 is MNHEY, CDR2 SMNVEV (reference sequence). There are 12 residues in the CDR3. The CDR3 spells CASSLTGNEQFF.

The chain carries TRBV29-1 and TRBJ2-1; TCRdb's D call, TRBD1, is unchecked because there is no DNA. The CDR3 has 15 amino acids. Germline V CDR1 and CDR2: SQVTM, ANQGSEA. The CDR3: CSVEAWDSTHNEQFF.

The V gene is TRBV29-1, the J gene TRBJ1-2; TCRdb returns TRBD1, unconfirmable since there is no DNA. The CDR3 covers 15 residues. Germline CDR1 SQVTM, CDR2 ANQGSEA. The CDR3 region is CSVEDGGHSYYGYTF.

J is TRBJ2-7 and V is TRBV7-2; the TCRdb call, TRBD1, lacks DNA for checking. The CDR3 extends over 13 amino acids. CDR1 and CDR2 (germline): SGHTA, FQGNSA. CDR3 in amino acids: CASGGTGAYEQYF.